This T cell receptor beta chain was sequenced during a study of cytomegalovirus exposure and HLA in healthy donors. Findings and caveats of the study: Prior analysis indicated that the majority of TCR beta V segments exhibited productivity approximately 90% or approximately 30% of the time. Reports indicated that the classifier achieved high specificity and sensitivity in diagnosing cytomegalovirus status.

The V gene's germline CDR1 is SGHDT and CDR2 YYEEEE. J gave up 9 bases and V 2 bases, and 5 bases lay outside the gene matches. This CDR3 has 14 amino acids. A remark on this clone: Its antigen is as yet unknown.

PCR involved 60 Vbeta and 13 Jbeta primers. Some clones are missing from TCRdb's copy, which holds only in-frame ones; the method was immunoSEQ multiplex PCR. The repertoire consists of around 150,000 clones, with 75% to 90% occurring once and the leading ten covering about 8.1%. The sequence was obtained from a woman aged 45-60 years in good health and CMV-seropositive. The chain links TRBV5-6 to TRBJ1-6; 7 bases map to TRBD1. The sample taken for sequencing was PBMCs. CDR3 nucleotide sequence: TGTGCCAGCAGCTTACAGGGGCGAGGTTCACCCCTCCACTTT. Residues: CASSLQGRGSPLHF.